Given below is one T cell receptor beta chain in context. Antigen specificity is unknown. This sample was included in a study of response to subunit inactivated influenza vaccine. General observations from the study: Each seasonal influenza vaccination, the authors suggested, recruits few new T cells.

TCRdb analysed the RT-PCR reads with MiXCR anew, one entry per CDR3 protein. The sample consists of around 530,000 distinct CDR3 sequences, 16% of them appearing once. The source material was CD4+ T cells sorted from PBMCs, sampled less than 25 months after vaccination. The source of this sequence is a man aged 50 to 69 who received an inactivated influenza vaccine.

CDR3 DNA: TGCGCCAGCAGTCAAGGTTGGGACGACATAGCGGAGTTCACAGATACGCAGTATTTT. It specifies CASSQGWDDIAEFTDTQYF. The rearrangement joins TRBV23-1 to TRBJ2-3; a weak D match, TRBD2 (6 bases). TRBV23-1 qualifies as an ORF whose function is uncertain. V lost 2 bases and J lost 2, with 23 bases in between. This CDR3 contains 19 residues.